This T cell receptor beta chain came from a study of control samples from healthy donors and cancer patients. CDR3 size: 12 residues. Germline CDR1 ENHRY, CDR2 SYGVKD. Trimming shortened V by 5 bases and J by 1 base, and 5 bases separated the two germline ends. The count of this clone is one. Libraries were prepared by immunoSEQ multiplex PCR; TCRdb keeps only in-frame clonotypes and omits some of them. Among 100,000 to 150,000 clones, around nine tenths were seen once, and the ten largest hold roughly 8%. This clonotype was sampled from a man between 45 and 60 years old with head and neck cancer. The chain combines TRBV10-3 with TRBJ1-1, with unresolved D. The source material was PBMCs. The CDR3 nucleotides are TGTGCCATCAGTTCGACGAACACTGAAGCTTTCTTT. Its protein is CAISSTNTEAFF.